Listed below are T cell receptor beta chains from one sample, sequenced in a study of cytomegalovirus exposure and HLA in healthy donors. The assay was immunoSEQ multiplex PCR, and TCRdb's table has in-frame clones only and misses some. This table has approximately 110,000 clones, less than 75% appearing once. The sequenced sample consisted of PBMCs. Source of these receptors: a man aged 40-50 years in good health and CMV-seropositive. Each CDR3 is given without its conserved first and last residue.

ASSLTGSSYNEQF	13	TRBJ2-1	TRBV7-3
ASSYGQIPYNEQF	13	TRBJ2-1	TRBV6-5
SVVPRLTGSGADTQY	15	TRBJ2-3	TRBV29-1
ASSGQNGNTIY	11	TRBJ1-3	TRBV11-3
ASSLLRGDTQY	11	TRBJ2-3	TRBV27
ASSTNDRATRREQY	14	TRBJ2-7	TRBV19
ASTPLGTSGDEQF	13	TRBJ2-1	TRBV7-8
ASSPDTNTEAF	11	TRBJ1-1	TRBV6-5
ASSISPATNEKLF	13	TRBJ1-4	TRBV7-2
ASSLAGGTYEQY	12	TRBJ2-7	TRBV7-2
AIGLAGGTEAF	11	TRBJ1-1	TRBV10-3
ASSLGQGETQY	11	TRBJ2-5	TRBV5-1
ASSFRYGTGNYGYT	14	TRBJ1-2	TRBV7-8
ASSKGPGLAEAGYNEQF	17	TRBJ2-1	TRBV21-1
ASSSRDSSGYGYT	13	TRBJ1-2	TRBV18
ASSYVSSVSNQPQH	14	TRBJ1-5	TRBV6-6
SATGTGEYGYT	11	TRBJ1-2	TRBV29-1
ASSTNRRAETQY	12	TRBJ2-5	TRBV14
ASSPGTGRGSSEAF	14	TRBJ1-1	TRBV18
ASSQDPLAKNIQY	13	TRBJ2-4	TRBV4-1
ASISGNTYEQY	11	TRBJ2-7	TRBV6-5
ASSRTTQRDQPQH	13	TRBJ1-5	TRBV6-1
ATSRERAGGAYGNTIY	16	TRBJ1-3	TRBV15
SVEKVGRSETEAF	13	TRBJ1-1	TRBV29-1
ASSLEGSPNTEAF	13	TRBJ1-1	TRBV11-2
ASRLAGGVETQY	12	TRBJ2-5	TRBV30
ASSLRLAGSTDTQY	14	TRBJ2-3	TRBV7-9
ASSSLAGGPGDTQY	14	TRBJ2-3	TRBV7-3
ATNRLSSGNTIY	12	TRBJ1-3	TRBV7-8
ASSETSNHEQY	11	TRBJ2-7	TRBV6-4
ASRQGVGAF	9	TRBJ1-1	TRBV6-5
ASSDLNGNQPQH	12	TRBJ1-5	TRBV6-1
ASSPAAGNTIY	11	TRBJ1-3	TRBV18
ASSASGRSSYEQY	13	TRBJ2-7	TRBV10-2
ASSLVSTAYNEQF	13	TRBJ2-1	TRBV7-9
AWSRSSGRGTYNEQF	15	TRBJ2-1	TRBV30
ASSAMLAGGIYEQF	14	TRBJ2-1	TRBV9
ASIRRVNTGELF	12	TRBJ2-2	TRBV19
ASSALQGFAEKLF	13	TRBJ1-4	TRBV9
ASTGRGNYEQY	11	TRBJ2-7	TRBV7-8
ASSRGPHQETQY	12	TRBJ2-5	TRBV7-2
ASSEPSGTSGSQGDEQF	17	TRBJ2-1	TRBV13
SANRGEQF	8	TRBJ2-1	TRBV20-1
AWHGGYSGNTIY	12	TRBJ1-3	TRBV30
ASSFSGTAQPQH	12	TRBJ1-5	TRBV27
AVQRAGANVLT	11	TRBJ2-6	TRBV11-3
ASSQEGAPYTYEQY	14	TRBJ2-7	TRBV4-3
ASSQETQGAYEQY	13	TRBJ2-7	TRBV4-1
ASSLVWQAAAGNTIY	15	TRBJ1-3	TRBV7-8
ASSIGIQEWGEAF	13	TRBJ1-1	TRBV19
ASSPGTSGATDTQY	14	TRBJ2-3	TRBV11-3
AWTGLGFYGYT	11	TRBJ1-2	TRBV30
ASSLEGSGMQPQH	13	TRBJ1-5	TRBV5-1
SVVGDNSGNTIY	12	TRBJ1-3	TRBV29-1
ASSLYGEKLF	10	TRBJ1-4	TRBV7-9
ASVNQRGTDTQY	12	TRBJ2-3	TRBV10-3
ASSSQGQPQH	10	TRBJ1-5	TRBV19
ASRSTGTNTEAF	12	TRBJ1-1	TRBV7-8
ASSSGGLAAYNEQF	14	TRBJ2-1	TRBV7-9
ASSYSTVSNEKLF	13	TRBJ1-4	TRBV6-5